The 17 T cell receptor beta chains in this list originate from one sample, sequenced in a study of blood T cell repertoires in COVID-19 (dated by TCRdb to 2020 to 2022). Libraries were built with the immunoSEQ multiplex PCR assay. Here the immuneACCESS table is served through TCRdb, limited to in-frame sequences with V and J called. Missing clones are a known gap in these copies; in checked studies unresolved V genes cover under half, and the rest lacks a known reason. Within this sample are 350,000 to 450,000 clones, with roughly nine tenths of them counted one time only. The ten top clones hold 1% to 1.3% of the sample. The specimen sequenced was PBMCs or T cells enriched from blood (not recorded which). The receptor source for this set is a man between 25 and 39 years old who had recovered from COVID-19.

The chain couples TRBV18 to TRBJ2-1; the match to TRBD2 covers 10 bases. In germline, CDR1 is KGHSH, CDR2 LQKENI. Trimming took 1 base from V and 4 from J; bases not matched to a gene: 10. CDR3 length: 18 amino acids. This CDR3 reads CASSPLTSGLSQYNEQFF. The CDR3 DNA reads as TGTGCCAGCTCACCACTGACTAGCGGGCTCTCCCAATACAATGAGCAGTTCTTC.

This clone has more than one count but fewer than ten. The rearrangement links TRBV6-6 to TRBJ1-2; tentatively, D is TRBD1 (5 bases). This CDR3 comprises 18 residues. V was clipped by 5 bases and J by 2 bases, with 24 bases between them. The germline gives CDR1 MNHNY, CDR2 SVGAGI (reference sequence). The CDR3 nucleotides are TGTGCCAGCAGTCATTATCACGTCCTCCGGGGGTCGAACTATGGCTACACCTTC. Translating gives CASSHYHVLRGSNYGYTF.

The CDR3 DNA reads as TGTGCCAGCAGCCCCGTTCTGGGAGCGGGAGGGTTCAACGAGCAGTACTTC. Encoded protein: CASSPVLGAGGFNEQYF. The V call is TRBV7-6, the J call TRBJ2-7, with 10 bases fitting TRBD2. CDR3 size: 17 residues. Germline loops: CDR1 SGHVS, CDR2 FNYEAQ. Trimming removed 5 bases from V and 5 bases from J; junction bases left unmatched: 15.

The V and J genes are TRBV9 and TRBJ1-6, with 7 bases matching TRBD1. V lost 2 bases and J lost 5; bases outside the gene matches: 4. Germline lookup yields CDR1 SGDLS and CDR2 YYNGEE. This CDR3 spans 15 amino acids. The CDR3 DNA sequence: TGTGCCAGCAGCGTGGGGGACAGCGATAATTCACCCCTCCACTTT. Translation gives CASSVGDSDNSPLHF.

The genes are TRBV27 and TRBJ2-2, with 11 bases lining up with TRBD2. CDR3 length: 15 amino acids. Germline loops: CDR1 MNHEY, CDR2 SMNVEV (reference sequence). Losses at the gene ends were 5 bases for V and 4 bases for J; bases not matched to a gene: 3. Written as DNA, the CDR3 is TGTGCCAGCAGTATCGGGACTAGCGGCACCGGGGAGCTGTTTTTT. It yields the protein CASSIGTSGTGELFF.

V usage is TRBV19 and J usage is TRBJ1-2; D unresolved. The CDR3 covers 13 residues. V lost 3 bases and J 6 bases, leaving 11 bases between the germline ends. Germline V gives CDR1 LNHDA, CDR2 SQIVND (reference sequence). The CDR3 region has the DNA TGTGCCAGTAGTATTTTGAGGGAGAATGGCTACACCTTC. Translating it yields CASSILRENGYTF.

The chain joins TRBV5-4 to TRBJ2-5, with D perhaps TRBD2 (5 bases). V was trimmed by 4 bases and J by 5 bases, leaving 21 bases between them. This CDR3 spans 16 amino acids. CDR1 and CDR2 from the germline V gene are SGHNT and YYREEE (reference sequence). Here the CDR3 reads CASSPRGPRSGETQYF. In DNA, the CDR3 is TGTGCCAGCAGCCCCCGGGGTCCGCGGTCGGGGGAGACCCAGTACTTC.

The chain is built from TRBV4-2 and TRBJ1-5, with no clear D. Looked up from germline, CDR1 is LGHNA and CDR2 is YNFKEQ. This CDR3 comprises 15 residues. The germline V and J ends were trimmed by 0 bases and 1 base, with 7 bases remaining between them. Here the CDR3 reads CASSQERESNQPQHF. The CDR3 nucleotides read TGTGCCAGCAGCCAAGAGAGGGAAAGCAATCAGCCCCAGCATTTT.

The CDR3 DNA is TGTGCCAGCAGCGTAGGACTAGCGGGAGGATTGGACGAGCAGTACTTC. Translating gives CASSVGLAGGLDEQYF. The rearrangement links TRBV9 to TRBJ2-7; 13 bases fit TRBD2. Germline-derived CDR1 and CDR2 are SGDLS and YYNGEE. This CDR3 is built from 16 residues. Germline trimming cut 0 bases from V and 5 bases from J; bases unmatched to any gene: 5.

This rearrangement joins TRBV19 to TRBJ2-7, with 7 nucleotides matching TRBD2. CDR3 size: 14 residues. Germline V gene lookup returns CDR1 LNHDA and CDR2 SQIVND (reference sequence). The V segment lost 3 bases and the J segment 5 bases; nucleotides outside the gene matches: 7. The CDR3 bases are TGTGCCAGTAGTATCTTCGGACTAGACCACGAGCAGTACTTC. Translation gives CASSIFGLDHEQYF.

The CDR3 loop is CASTRTGDQPQHF. Written as DNA, the CDR3 is TGTGCCAGCACCCGGACAGGGGATCAGCCCCAGCATTTT. The rearrangement links TRBV12-3 or TRBV12-4 to TRBJ1-5, with TRBD1 matching over 9 bases. V gave up 7 bases and J gave up 5 bases; unmatched junction bases: 3. The CDR3 is 13 residues long.

This chain connects TRBV27 to TRBJ1-1; TRBD1 matches at 8 bases. Germline values: CDR1 MNHEY, CDR2 SMNVEV (reference sequence). V trimming: 5 bases; J trimming: 0 bases; junction bases outside the gene matches: 5. The CDR3 has 15 amino acids. The DNA for the CDR3 is TGTGCCAGCAGTATCAGGGGGCAATTGAACACTGAAGCTTTCTTT. Translation: CASSIRGQLNTEAFF.

The V and J genes are TRBV27 and TRBJ1-4; D gene unclear. Trimming pared 4 bases from V and 0 bases from J, leaving 12 bases between. The CDR3 spans 16 residues. Germline V gives CDR1 MNHEY, CDR2 SMNVEV (reference sequence). Here the CDR3 DNA reads TGTGCCAGCAGTTCCCACCGGTACGCAACTAATGAAAAACTGTTTTTT. Translation gives CASSSHRYATNEKLFF.

The rearrangement links TRBV28 to TRBJ2-1, with 13 bases fitting TRBD2. Trimming took 10 bases from V and 2 from J; bases not matched to a gene: 8. CDR3 size: 16 residues. Germline-derived CDR1 and CDR2 are MDHEN and SYDVKM. The CDR3 coding sequence is TGTGCCATCGCGACTAGCGGGAGGCCCGCCTACAATGAGCAGTTCTTC. Its translation is CAIATSGRPAYNEQFF.

The J gene is TRBJ2-7, the V gene TRBV9, with 14 bases fitting TRBD2. The CDR3 runs 22 residues. Trimming removed 0 bases from V and 0 bases from J; junction bases left unmatched: 17. Germline CDR1 and CDR2: SGDLS and YYNGEE. The CDR3 sequence is CASSVESPPRLAGGPSSYEQYF. CDR3 coding DNA: TGTGCCAGCAGCGTAGAATCCCCCCCCCGACTAGCGGGAGGGCCTAGCTCCTACGAGCAGTACTTC.

The chain uses TRBV19 and TRBJ1-5; TRBD1 matches at 10 bases. Germline CDR1 and CDR2: LNHDA and SQIVND (reference sequence). The CDR3 contains 15 residues. Unmatched junction bases numbered 7, after V lost 8 bases and J lost 3 bases. CDR3: CASRPGQGLNQPQHF. CDR3 bases: TGTGCCAGTCGACCGGGACAGGGGCTCAATCAGCCCCAGCATTTT. Full variable domain (remainder filled in from reference TRBV19 and TRBJ1-5): DGGITQSPKYLFRKEGQNVTLSCEQNLNHDAMYWYRQDPGQGLRLIYYSQIVNDFQKGDIAEGYSVSREKKESFPLTVTSAQKNPTAFYLCASRPGQGLNQPQHFGDGTRLSIL.

The rearrangement links TRBV28 to TRBJ1-2; 10 bases are shared with TRBD1. Germline V gives CDR1 MDHEN, CDR2 SYDVKM. V dropped 4 bases and J dropped 5; count of bases not matched to a gene: 10. The CDR3 has 16 residues. CDR3: CASSSMGTGVSYGYTF. In DNA form, the CDR3 reads TGTGCCAGCAGTTCTATGGGGACAGGGGTTAGTTATGGCTACACCTTC.